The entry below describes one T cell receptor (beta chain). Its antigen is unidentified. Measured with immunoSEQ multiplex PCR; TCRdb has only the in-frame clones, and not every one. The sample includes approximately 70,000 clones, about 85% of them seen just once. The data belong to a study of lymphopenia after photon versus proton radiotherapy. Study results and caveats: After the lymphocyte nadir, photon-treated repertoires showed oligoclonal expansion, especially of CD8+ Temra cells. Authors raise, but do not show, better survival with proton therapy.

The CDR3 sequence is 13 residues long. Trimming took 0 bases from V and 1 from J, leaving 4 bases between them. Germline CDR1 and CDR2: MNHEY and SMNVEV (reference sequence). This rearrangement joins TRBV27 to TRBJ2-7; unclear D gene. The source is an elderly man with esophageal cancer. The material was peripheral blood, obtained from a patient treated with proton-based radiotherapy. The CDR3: CASSLSISYEQYF. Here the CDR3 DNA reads TGTGCCAGCAGTTTATCGATATCCTACGAGCAGTACTTC.